A selection of T cell receptor beta chains follows, all from one sample in a study of CD8 T cells in ankylosing spondylitis. Using its own MiXCR run on the 5' RACE reads, TCRdb lists one record per CDR3 protein. The table records about 420,000 distinct CDR3 sequences, under 25% of them present only once. The sequenced material came from blood, either unsorted or a sorted T cell fraction (not recorded which). The receptor set was obtained from a male donor with ankylosing spondylitis. The CDR3 runs from the conserved cysteine through the conserved F or W. D genes are given only for firm matches. Only part of the rows carry a size: once, few, many, or a class if the clone is expanded.

j_call v_call d_call clone_size cdr3_aa cdr3_nt
TRBJ2-5 TRBV20-1 TRBD2 . CSGKAGLAIETQYF TGCAGCGGAAAGGCGGGACTAGCAATAGAGACCCAGTACTTC
TRBJ2-5 TRBV20-1 . few CSAQRYREETQYF TGCAGTGCTCAAAGATACAGGGAAGAGACCCAGTACTTC
TRBJ2-7 TRBV3-1 . once CASSQDRRLYEQYF TGTGCCAGCAGCCAAGATAGGAGACTCTACGAGCAGTACTTC
TRBJ2-7 TRBV25-1 TRBD2 . CASSERGLAGGEQYF TGTGCCAGCAGTGAACGGGGGCTAGCGGGAGGGGAGCAGTACTTC
TRBJ2-1 TRBV5-1 TRBD1 many CASSGRDRGIFSEQFF TGCGCCAGCAGCGGCCGGGACAGGGGTATCTTCAGTGAGCAGTTCTTC
TRBJ1-6 TRBV6-5 TRBD1 many CASSYSGTVNSPLHF TGTGCCAGCAGTTACTCCGGGACAGTGAATTCACCCCTCCACTTT
TRBJ2-7 TRBV20-1 . few CSASIRNLYEQYF TGCAGTGCTAGCATCAGAAATCTCTACGAGCAGTACTTC
TRBJ2-1 TRBV30 TRBD1 few CACTGAEGNSYNEQFF TGTGCCTGTACAGGGGCAGAGGGGAACTCCTACAATGAGCAGTTCTTC
TRBJ2-3 TRBV14 . . CASSQDPGADTQYF TGTGCCAGCAGCCAAGATCCAGGGGCGGATACGCAGTATTTT
TRBJ2-5 TRBV12-3/TRBV12-4 . . CASRMGGLGGETQYF TGTGCCAGCAGGATGGGGGGACTGGGTGGGGAGACCCAGTACTTC
TRBJ1-1 TRBV6-4 TRBD1 few CASSDFDRGWISRAFF TGTGCCAGCAGTGATTTCGACAGGGGGTGGATATCACGAGCTTTCTTT
TRBJ2-3 TRBV29-1 . few CSVAGLRTDTQYF TGCAGCGTTGCGGGACTGCGCACAGATACGCAGTATTTT
TRBJ2-7 TRBV2 TRBD1 . CASKGQPSSYEQYF TGTGCCAGCAAGGGACAGCCGAGCTCCTACGAGCAGTACTTC
TRBJ1-2 TRBV3-1 . . CASSPGRYYGYTF TGTGCCAGCAGCCCGGGACGTTACTATGGCTACACCTTC
TRBJ2-2 TRBV4-3 TRBD2 . CASSFGLAGGTGELFF TGCGCCAGCAGCTTCGGACTAGCGGGAGGCACCGGGGAGCTGTTTTTT
TRBJ2-5 TRBV28 . . CASSFWTRQETQYF TGTGCCAGCAGTTTTTGGACGAGACAAGAGACCCAGTACTTC
TRBJ1-3 TRBV6-1 TRBD1 . CASTGDRGHGNTIYF TGTGCCAGCACCGGAGACAGGGGGCACGGAAACACCATATATTTT
TRBJ2-7 TRBV20-1 TRBD2 . CSGTSEIYEQYF TGCAGTGGGACTAGCGAAATCTACGAGCAGTACTTC
TRBJ2-1 TRBV20-1 . few CSAADSGISYNEQFF TGCAGTGCAGCAGATAGCGGTATCTCCTACAATGAGCAGTTCTTC
TRBJ2-7 TRBV3-1 TRBD2 . CASSRASGNEQYF TGTGCCAGCAGCCGTGCTAGCGGTAACGAGCAGTACTTC
TRBJ1-2 TRBV7-3 TRBD1 few CASSLLGGGTGLSYGYTF TGTGCCAGCAGCTTATTAGGGGGCGGGACAGGGCTGAGCTATGGCTACACCTTC
TRBJ2-7 TRBV27 TRBD2 few CASSTLLAAEQYF TGTGCCAGCAGTACGCTTCTAGCGGCCGAGCAGTACTTC